This T cell receptor (beta chain) was recorded in a study of control samples from healthy donors and cancer patients. CDR1 MNHEY and CDR2 SMNVEV come from the germline V gene (reference sequence). V dropped 5 bases and J dropped 7; count of bases not matched to a gene: 9. This CDR3 has 15 residues. Clones were read by immunoSEQ multiplex PCR, and TCRdb kept only the in-frame ones, dropping some. The sample holds about 110,000 clones, about nine tenths seen once. This chain joins TRBV27 and TRBJ2-1; TRBD2 agrees at 9 bases. The clonotype was recovered from a human donor in good health. The donor label of this sample is uncertain. The sample comprised blood. The CDR3, as DNA: TGTGCCAGCAGTCAAGCGGGGGGACCTAGGAATGAGCAGTTCTTC. It codes for CASSQAGGPRNEQFF.